These 27 T cell receptor beta chains share one sample of origin, sequenced in a study of T cells in Graves' hyperthyroidism and ophthalmopathy. RNA transcripts yielded amplified TCR beta CDR3 regions. TCR CDR3 underwent first-round RT-PCR with the HTBI primer set. TCRdb passed the multiplex PCR reads through MiXCR, listing each CDR3 protein once. The sample has 450,000 to 700,000 distinct CDR3 sequences; around 42% are singletons. The sequencing sample was made of peripheral blood or thyroid tissue (not recorded which). The receptors were sampled from an adult woman with Graves' disease, either hyperthyroidism or ophthalmopathy (not recorded which).

This clonotype was seen repeatedly, ten times or more. The V gene is TRBV30, the J gene TRBJ1-5; no definite D call. CDR3 length equals 14 residues. Germline V gene sequence: CDR1 GTSNPN, CDR2 SVGIG (reference sequence). Trimming took off 0 bases at V and 6 bases at J, with 12 bases between the two ends. The CDR3 sequence is CAWSVRGKGQPQHF. The CDR3, as DNA: TGTGCCTGGAGTGTCCGCGGTAAGGGTCAGCCCCAGCATTTT.

This clonotype was seen at least ten times. This rearrangement joins TRBV2 to TRBJ1-6, with TRBD1 identical over 8 bases. The CDR3 is 13 residues long. The V gene end was trimmed by 2 bases and the J gene end by 10 bases; junction bases not matched to a gene: 1. CDR1 is SNHLY, CDR2 FYNNEI, per germline. The CDR3 DNA follows: TGTGCCAGCAGTGAAAACAGGGGGTCACCCCTCCACTTT. Translating gives CASSENRGSPLHF.

The chain couples TRBV15 to TRBJ1-2; D is unclear. CDR3 size: 16 residues. CDR1 is LNHNV, CDR2 YYDKDF, per germline (reference sequence). Trimming cost V 0 bases and J 1 base, with 12 bases left between them. The CDR3 region is CATSRDRGEFNYGYTF. The CDR3 DNA is TGTGCCACCAGCAGAGATCGAGGAGAGTTTAACTATGGCTACACCTTC.

V usage is TRBV28 and J usage is TRBJ2-7, with TRBD2 identical over 13 bases. With V trimmed by 4 bases and J by 6 bases, 6 bases remained unmatched. The CDR3 is 15 amino acids. Germline V lookup: CDR1 MDHEN, CDR2 SYDVKM. This CDR3 reads CASSSGGLAGSEQYF. CDR3 DNA sequence: TGTGCCAGCAGTTCGGGGGGACTAGCGGGATCCGAGCAGTACTTC.

In its sample, this clonotype was seen a few times. The V gene is TRBV7-9, the J gene TRBJ1-6, with D perhaps matching TRBD1 (5 bases). V was pared by 1 base and J by 7 bases, with 11 bases between. Germline CDR1 is SEHNR and CDR2 is FQNEAQ (reference sequence). This CDR3 region has 15 residues. CDR3 amino acids: CASSLEGRQNSPLHF. DNA for the CDR3: TGTGCCAGCAGCTTAGAGGGGAGACAGAATTCACCCCTCCACTTT.

This clonotype was recorded at least ten times. The chain has TRBV2 and TRBJ1-4; D is uncertain. V was clipped by 1 base and J by 3 bases, with 9 bases between them. The CDR3 sequence is 15 residues long. Germline values: CDR1 SNHLY, CDR2 FYNNEI. This CDR3 is CASSEGTFANEKLFF. In nucleotides, the CDR3 is TGTGCCAGCAGTGAAGGGACGTTTGCTAATGAAAAACTGTTTTTT. The full variable domain, with the rest looked up from reference TRBV2 and TRBJ1-4, is EPEVTQTPSHQVTQMGQEVILRCVPISNHLYFYWYRQILGQKVEFLVSFYNNEISEKSEIFDDQFSVERPDGSNFTLKIRSTKLEDSAMYFCASSEGTFANEKLFFGSGTQLSVL.

Only one count was recorded for this clonotype. This chain connects TRBV7-2 to TRBJ1-2; TRBD1 is a possible D gene (5 bases). Trimming took off 3 bases at V and 6 bases at J, with 14 bases between the two ends. CDR1 is SGHTA and CDR2 is FQGNSA in the germline V gene. The CDR3 is 14 residues long. CDR3 amino acids: CASSFKARDDGYTF. In DNA, the CDR3 is TGTGCCAGCAGCTTTAAAGCGAGGGACGATGGCTACACCTTC. Filled out from reference TRBV7-2 and TRBJ1-2, the complete variable domain reads GAGVSQSPSNKVTEKGKDVELRCDPISGHTALYWYRQSLGQGLEFLIYFQGNSAPDKSGLPSDRFSAERTGGSVSTLTIQRTQQEDSAVYLCASSFKARDDGYTFGSGTRLTVV.

On this clonotype itself: This CDR3 fails to terminate in the conserved phenylalanine or tryptophan, so it likely reflects a read error. The V gene is TRBV10-3, the J gene TRBJ1-1; the D gene is possibly TRBD1 (6 bases). CDR1 is ENHRY and CDR2 is SYGVKD in the germline V gene. V gave up 5 bases and J gave up 5 bases, with 12 bases separating them. This CDR3 comprises 13 residues. The CDR3, as DNA: TGTGCCATCAGTCCCAACAGGGCAACTGAAGCTTTCTCT. Residues: CAISPNRATEAFS.

This clonotype appeared a single time. A much larger clonotype is one base distant, so this may be a read error. The J gene is TRBJ1-5, the V gene TRBV28; D gene ambiguous. This CDR3 spans 13 amino acids. Germline assignment: CDR1 MDHEN and CDR2 SYDVKM. V was cut by 5 bases and J by 1 base, with 6 bases left in between. Here the CDR3 DNA reads TGTGCCAGCAGTACGTTAAGCAATCAGCCCCAGCATTTT. Its protein product is CASSTLSNQPQHF. The full variable domain, rest sourced from reference TRBV28 and TRBJ1-5, is DVKVTQSSRYLVKRTGEKVFLECVQDMDHENMFWYRQDPGLGLRLIYFSYDVKMKEKGDIPEGYSVSREKKERFSLILESASTNQTSMYLCASSTLSNQPQHFGDGTRLSIL.

This chain links TRBV9 with TRBJ1-4; 9 bases map to TRBD1. CDR3 length: 14 residues. With 3 bases clipped from V and 7 bases from J, the junction kept 4 bases outside the gene matches. Germline CDR1 and CDR2: SGDLS and YYNGEE. Here the CDR3 DNA reads TGTGCCAGCAGCGCCCGACAGGGGGTTGAAAAACTGTTTTTT. Its translation is CASSARQGVEKLFF. Full variable domain (outside the CDR3, taken from reference TRBV9 and TRBJ1-4): DSGVTQTPKHLITATGQRVTLRCSPRSGDLSVYWYQQSLDQGLQFLIQYYNGEERAKGNILERFSAQQFPDLHSELNLSSLELGDSALYFCASSARQGVEKLFFGSGTQLSVL.

The chain carries TRBV7-6 and TRBJ1-6; D gene uncertain. This CDR3 has 14 residues. CDR1 and CDR2 (germline): SGHVS, FNYEAQ. V lost 1 base, J lost 6 bases, and 7 bases lay in between. In DNA, the CDR3 is TGTGCCAGCAGCTTAGACCAGGCTAATTCACCCCTCCACTTT. It translates to CASSLDQANSPLHF.

Concerning this clonotype itself: Since a much larger clone is just one base distant, this may be a read error. The V and J genes are TRBV11-2 and TRBJ2-7, with D perhaps TRBD1 (5 bases). This CDR3 comprises 15 residues. CDR1 is SGHAT and CDR2 is FQNNGV in the germline V gene. The CDR3, as DNA: TGTGCCAGCAGCTTAGTGGCCAGGGCCATCGACGAGCAGTGCTTC. Protein product: CASSLVARAIDEQCF. The variable domain in full, completed from reference TRBV11-2 and TRBJ2-7, reads EAGVAQSPRYKIIEKRQSVAFWCNPISGHATLYWYQQILGQGPKLLIQFQNNGVVDDSQLPKDRFSAERLKGVDSTLKIQPAKLEDSAVYLCASSLVARAIDEQCFGPGTRLTVT.

The chain carries TRBV7-9 and TRBJ2-7, with no clear D. There are 15 residues in the CDR3. Per the germline V gene, CDR1 is SEHNR and CDR2 is FQNEAQ (reference sequence). The germline V and J ends were trimmed by 1 base and 2 bases, with 12 bases remaining between them. In DNA form, the CDR3 reads TGTGCCAGCAGCTTAGTCACAGCTGCCACCTACGAGCAGTACTTC. This translates into CASSLVTAATYEQYF.

J is TRBJ2-3 and V is TRBV2; D call uncertain. This CDR3 has 14 amino acids. From germline, CDR1 is SNHLY and CDR2 FYNNEI. V was cut by 4 bases and J by 0 bases, with 8 bases left in between. CDR3 residues: CASSGTPSTDTQYF. The CDR3 nucleotides read TGTGCCAGCAGTGGGACGCCAAGCACAGATACGCAGTATTTT.

This clonotype has ten or more counts. The genes are TRBV6-6 and TRBJ1-1; 7 nucleotides match TRBD1. This CDR3 spans 15 amino acids. V shed 6 bases, J shed 3 bases, and the junction held 10 bases outside the gene matches. The V gene's germline CDR1 is MNHNY and CDR2 SVGAGI (reference sequence). The CDR3 DNA reads TGTGCCAGCAGACGCACAGGGGATCAAGACACTGAAGCTTTCTTT. This translates into CASRRTGDQDTEAFF.

The chain carries TRBV10-3 and TRBJ2-5, with 10 bases fitting TRBD1. The CDR3 is made up of 15 amino acids. Germline lookup yields CDR1 ENHRY and CDR2 SYGVKD. The trim removed 3 bases at V and 3 bases at J, leaving 4 bases unmatched. CDR3 amino acids: CAISDPGTGEETQYF. In nucleotides, the CDR3 is TGTGCCATCAGTGACCCGGGGACAGGGGAAGAGACCCAGTACTTC.

This clonotype showed up many times. The rearrangement links TRBV5-6 to TRBJ1-1; 10 bases agree with TRBD1. After removal of 4 bases from V and 3 bases from J, the junction contained 9 bases not matched to a gene. Germline values: CDR1 SGHDT, CDR2 YYEEEE. The CDR3 has 16 residues. The CDR3 DNA follows: TGTGCCAGCAGCCACCGGGACAGGGGTTCGCACACTGAAGCTTTCTTT. It codes for CASSHRDRGSHTEAFF.

J is TRBJ2-5 and V is TRBV20-1; 11 nucleotides match TRBD2. V lost 3 bases to trimming and J lost 5 bases; unmatched junction nucleotides: 5. The length of the CDR3 is 14 residues. Germline V gene sequence: CDR1 DFQATT, CDR2 SNEGSKA (reference sequence). The CDR3 bases are TGCAGTGCTAGTAGCGGGAGGGCCTCCGAGACCCAGTACTTC. It yields the protein CSASSGRASETQYF.

This chain uses TRBV7-8 with TRBJ2-7; D possibly corresponds to TRBD2 (6 bases). Germline CDR1 and CDR2: SGHVS and FQNEAQ. V gave up 5 bases and J gave up 5 bases, with 19 bases separating them. This CDR3 comprises 15 residues. This CDR3 reads CASSLTSGGMDEQYF. CDR3 DNA sequence: TGTGCCAGCAGCCTAACCTCTGGGGGGATGGACGAGCAGTACTTC.

This clonotype came up a few times. The rearrangement joins TRBV29-1 to TRBJ1-3, with a possible D match to TRBD1 (5 bases). Per germline, CDR1 SQVTM and CDR2 ANQGSEA. V was pared by 7 bases and J by 2 bases, with 12 bases between. The length of the CDR3 is 13 residues. The CDR3 is CSAEEGTGNTIYF. Written as DNA, the CDR3 is TGCAGCGCGGAAGAGGGGACTGGAAACACCATATATTTT.

The chain couples TRBV2 to TRBJ2-2, with D tentatively TRBD1 (6 bases). With 7 bases removed from V and 11 bases from J, the gap between germline ends came to 8 bases. The CDR3 totals 10 residues. The germline gives CDR1 SNHLY, CDR2 FYNNEI. The CDR3 region has the DNA TGTGCCAGCACCGGGACAGAGCTGTTTTTT. This encodes CASTGTELFF.

This clonotype was picked up many times. This chain links TRBV2 with TRBJ1-5; TRBD1 matches at 9 bases. This CDR3 has 15 amino acids. V lost 5 bases and J lost 6; bases outside the gene matches: 8. Germline CDR1 and CDR2: SNHLY and FYNNEI. The CDR3 nucleotides read TGTGCCAGCAGTCCAGGGACAGGGTTACGTCAGCCCCAGCATTTT. Amino acids: CASSPGTGLRQPQHF.

This clonotype showed up many times. This chain joins TRBV20-1 and TRBJ2-5; tentatively, D is TRBD2 (6 bases). Germline CDR1 is DFQATT and CDR2 is SNEGSKA (reference sequence). This CDR3 comprises 13 residues. V dropped 3 bases and J dropped 2 bases, with 10 bases sitting between them. The CDR3 sequence is CSARWDLQETQYF. The CDR3 DNA follows: TGCAGTGCTAGGTGGGACTTACAAGAGACCCAGTACTTC.

This clonotype was picked up one time. V and J are TRBV5-6 and TRBJ1-5; D not resolved. V lost 4 bases and J 7 bases, leaving 12 bases between the germline ends. Germline-derived CDR1 and CDR2 are SGHDT and YYEEEE. This CDR3 contains 13 residues. The CDR3 is CASSGGYGQPQHF. The CDR3 region has the DNA TGTGCCAGCAGCGGCGGGTATGGGCAGCCCCAGCATTTT. Complete variable domain (other parts from reference TRBV5-6 and TRBJ1-5): DAGVTQSPTHLIKTRGQQVTLRCSPKSGHDTVSWYQQALGQGPQFIFQYYEEEERQRGNFPDRFSGHQFPNYSSELNVNALLLGDSALYLCASSGGYGQPQHFGDGTRLSIL.

This clonotype came up many times. This chain uses TRBV7-9 with TRBJ2-7; a possible D gene is TRBD1 (6 bases). The germline V gene encodes CDR1 SEHNR and CDR2 FQNEAQ (reference sequence). The CDR3 runs 15 residues. The germline V and J ends were trimmed by 1 base and 3 bases, with 13 bases remaining between them. CDR3 in DNA: TGTGCCAGCAGCTTAGACCCAGGGGTCCACTACGAGCAGTACTTC. Translating it yields CASSLDPGVHYEQYF.

This clonotype has ten or more counts. The chain couples TRBV20-1 to TRBJ1-1; D unresolved. Per germline, CDR1 DFQATT and CDR2 SNEGSKA (reference sequence). CDR3 length: 13 amino acids. Between the trimmed V and J ends, which lost 3 bases and 4 bases, there was a span of 12 bases. The CDR3 loop is CSARTGSGTEAFF. The CDR3 coding sequence is TGCAGTGCTAGGACCGGGAGCGGCACTGAAGCTTTCTTT.

This clonotype was found a few times. The V and J genes are TRBV29-1 and TRBJ1-5, with D unclear. The V gene's germline CDR1 is SQVTM and CDR2 ANQGSEA. The CDR3 is 13 residues long. Trimming removed 1 base from V and 5 bases from J, with 9 bases in between. CDR3 region: CSVEGAGDQPQHF. Written as DNA, the CDR3 is TGCAGCGTTGAAGGAGCTGGGGATCAGCCCCAGCATTTT.